The 24 T cell receptor beta chains below were found in one sample sequenced in a study of CXCR3-negative and CXCR3-positive naive CD8 T cells. Study-wide results and caveats: Greater hydrophobicity was found in TRB CDR3s of CXCR3-positive naive cells than of CXCR3-negative naive cells.

UMI-labeled TRB cDNA libraries were prepared by 5' RACE. TCRdb reprocessed the 5' RACE reads, keeping one entry per CDR3 protein, no DNA. In all, the sample yields 130,000 or so distinct CDR3 sequences. The antigens for these receptors are not known. Sequenced: naive CXCR3+ CD8+ T cells from blood. As to subset: CD45RO-CCR7+CD27+CD95- naive CD8+ T cells expressing CXCR3 (TNR3+). The receptors shown here come from a human donor in good health. Some clones in this sample may be carry-over from other donors' samples.

The chain is built from TRBV7-3 and TRBJ1-5; with no DNA, the TCRdb D assignment of TRBD1 cannot be verified. The CDR3 has 14 amino acids. The germline V gene encodes CDR1 SGHTA and CDR2 FQGTGA. The CDR3 loop reads CASSLKPPNQPQHF.

The rearrangement links TRBV7-9 to TRBJ2-1; TCRdb's D call, TRBD1, is unchecked because there is no DNA. CDR1 and CDR2 from the germline V gene are SEHNR and FQNEAQ (reference sequence). The CDR3 runs to 17 residues. This CDR3 is CASSSDRGDYAYNEQFF.

The V gene is TRBV29-1, the J gene TRBJ2-7; TCRdb's D call of TRBD1 is untestable without DNA. In germline, CDR1 is SQVTM, CDR2 ANQGSEA. This CDR3 spans 14 amino acids. Here the CDR3 reads CSVTLGDRGLEQYF.

The CDR3 region is CASRVQGEAKNIQYF. The V and J genes are TRBV2 and TRBJ2-4; TCRdb picks TRBD1, but there is no DNA to check that call. CDR1 and CDR2 (germline): SNHLY, FYNNEI. The CDR3 sequence is 15 residues long.

V and J are TRBV12-3 or TRBV12-4 and TRBJ1-6; there is no DNA to check the TCRdb D call of TRBD1. The CDR3 loop spans 15 amino acids. The CDR3 loop is CASSPVGPYNSPLHF.

This rearrangement joins TRBV29-1 to TRBJ2-3; the TCRdb D gene call, TRBD1, has no DNA to confirm it. The CDR3 consists of 15 residues. CDR1 SQVTM and CDR2 ANQGSEA come from the germline V gene. This chain's CDR3 is CSVEGQGAITDTQYF.

This chain connects TRBV13 to TRBJ2-7. This CDR3 has 13 residues. Germline CDR1 reads PRHDT; CDR2 reads FYEKMQ (reference sequence). CDR3 amino acids: CASSRGGSYEQYF.

The rearrangement joins TRBV4-3 to TRBJ1-4. The CDR3 runs 18 residues. Looked up from germline, CDR1 is LGHNA and CDR2 is YSLEER. CDR3 in amino acids: CASSQGWSEVFNYEKLFF.

The chain recombines TRBV27 with TRBJ1-6; TCRdb picks TRBD1, but there is no DNA to check that call. Germline lookup yields CDR1 MNHEY and CDR2 SMNVEV (reference sequence). This CDR3 spans 17 amino acids. CDR3 sequence reads: CASSYLGGTEYNSPLHF.

This chain joins TRBV28 and TRBJ2-2; TCRdb outputs TRBD2, but without DNA this stays unchecked. Germline V lookup: CDR1 MDHEN, CDR2 SYDVKM. This CDR3 is built from 16 residues. The CDR3: CASSPELAGNTGELFF.

V and J are TRBV2 and TRBJ2-3; TCRdb lists TRBD2, though no DNA is available to test this call. Germline V gene sequence: CDR1 SNHLY, CDR2 FYNNEI. This CDR3 region has 13 residues. CDR3 loop: CASNEVVSDTQYF.

V gene TRBV27 combines with J gene TRBJ1-4; absent DNA, TCRdb's TRBD1 call cannot be checked. The CDR3 consists of 17 residues. The V gene's germline CDR1 is MNHEY and CDR2 SMNVEV (reference sequence). The CDR3 protein is CASSSLAARGDQEKLFF.

V is TRBV11-2 and J is TRBJ1-1; TCRdb's D gene call, TRBD1, goes unchecked for lack of DNA. Germline-derived CDR1 and CDR2 are SGHAT and FQNNGV. The CDR3 sequence is 15 residues long. CDR3 residues: CASTHNQGMNTEAFF.

The genes are TRBV5-6 and TRBJ2-2; TCRdb's D call, TRBD1, is unchecked because there is no DNA. The CDR3 is 15 residues long. From germline, CDR1 is SGHDT and CDR2 YYEEEE. CDR3 amino acids: CASSPDRAPTGELFF.

V and J are TRBV29-1 and TRBJ1-2; absent DNA, TCRdb's TRBD1 call cannot be checked. This CDR3 spans 18 amino acids. The germline CDR1 and CDR2 sequences are SQVTM and ANQGSEA. The CDR3 spells CSVEDEGDQTGGAFGYTF. Full variable domain (missing parts from reference TRBV29-1 and TRBJ1-2): SAVISQKPSRDICQRGTSLTIQCQVDSQVTMMFWYRQQPGQSLTLIATANQGSEATYESGFVIDKFPISRPNLTFSTLTVSNMSPEDSSIYLCSVEDEGDQTGGAFGYTFGSGTRLTVV.

The chain couples TRBV29-1 to TRBJ2-2. CDR3 length: 13 residues. Germline assignment: CDR1 SQVTM and CDR2 ANQGSEA. The CDR3 here is CSVIPRDTGELFF.

The chain employs TRBV6-4 and TRBJ2-1; the D gene TCRdb calls, TRBD2, cannot be checked with no DNA. This CDR3 has 18 residues. Per the germline V gene, CDR1 is MRHNA and CDR2 is SNTAGT. This chain's CDR3 is CASSDIAISGGAGNEQFF.

V gene TRBV27 combines with J gene TRBJ1-5; checking the TCRdb D call of TRBD1 is not possible without DNA. CDR3 length: 19 residues. The germline V gene encodes CDR1 MNHEY and CDR2 SMNVEV (reference sequence). The CDR3 loop is CASSPVLGGQIYSNQPQHF.

The chain is built from TRBV20-1 and TRBJ2-3; TCRdb indicates TRBD2, and absent DNA this call remains unverified. CDR3 length equals 15 residues. Germline loops: CDR1 DFQATT, CDR2 SNEGSKA (reference sequence). This CDR3 reads CSATGLAESTDTQYF.

This CDR3 reads CSARDTIAGTDLYEQYF. The V gene is TRBV20-1, the J gene TRBJ2-7; the D gene TCRdb calls, TRBD1, cannot be checked with no DNA. The germline V gene encodes CDR1 DFQATT and CDR2 SNEGSKA (reference sequence). This CDR3 contains 17 residues.

The genes are TRBV7-3 and TRBJ1-1; TCRdb's D call, TRBD1, is unchecked because there is no DNA. Germline values: CDR1 SGHTA, CDR2 FQGTGA. CDR3 size: 14 residues. CDR3 region: CASSWSARDTEAFF.

The chain carries TRBV29-1 and TRBJ2-2; with no DNA, the TCRdb D assignment of TRBD1 cannot be verified. The CDR3 extends over 14 amino acids. Germline V gene data show CDR1 as SQVTM and CDR2 as ANQGSEA. The CDR3 spells CSVAAGVVTGELFF.

The gene calls are TRBV15 and TRBJ1-5; TCRdb lists TRBD1, though no DNA is available to test this call. Germline V gene data show CDR1 as LNHNV and CDR2 as YYDKDF (reference sequence). CDR3 length equals 13 residues. The CDR3 loop is CAARARENQPQHF.

This chain uses TRBV4-3 with TRBJ2-2. Germline V lookup: CDR1 LGHNA, CDR2 YSLEER. The CDR3 covers 13 residues. CDR3 sequence reads: CASSPRWAGELFF.